This T cell receptor beta chain was recovered during a study of cytotoxic CD8 clonotypes in ibrutinib-treated CLL. Overall study: After median roughly 70 months, roughly 15 stayed in remission, some 12 progressed; responses some 25 partial, 2 complete. Following a median about eleven months of treatment, with a range of 6 to 36, response samples were taken. Study-level findings and limits: Once treatment began, public clonotypes, which were uncommon, contracted or stayed stable.

Points on this clone: The antigen is unknown.

Target depth was 1 in 200,000 to 1 in 1 million T cells, about 10x per clonotype. TCRdb's table, derived via immunoSEQ multiplex PCR, lists solely in-frame clones and lacks some. The top ten hold more than 35% of the sample, which has approximately 100,000 clones, approximately 58% seen once. Sequenced material: PBMCs, taken after 24 months of ibrutinib treatment. The receptor comes from a human donor with chronic lymphocytic leukemia.

CDR3 nucleotides: TGCGCCAGCAGCTTGGGGGCGGAGACCAATTCACCCCTCCACTTT. Its translation: CASSLGAETNSPLHF. The V gene is TRBV5-1, the J gene TRBJ1-6; D remains unclear. This CDR3 region has 15 residues. Germline values: CDR1 SGHRS, CDR2 YFSETQ. V lost 0 bases and J lost 7, with 11 bases in between.